The 9 T cell receptor beta chains below were found in one sample sequenced in a study of T cell responses to AZD1222 COVID-19 vaccine. Sequenced by immunoSEQ multiplex PCR; TCRdb stores in-frame clones only, minus some. Among over 150,000 clones, just under 95% were seen once, and the ten largest hold roughly 1.6%. Specimen: peripheral blood, collected on day 0 of AZD1222 vaccination. Every receptor here comes from an adult in good health.

This clone was seen a handful of times. The CDR3 DNA sequence: TGTGCCAGTAGTATAGAAGCCGCACAGATGAACACTGAAGCTTTCTTT. Its protein product is CASSIEAAQMNTEAFF. This chain joins TRBV19 and TRBJ1-1, with D unclear. The germline V gene has CDR1 LNHDA and CDR2 SQIVND (reference sequence). V was cut by 0 bases and J by 0 bases, with 11 bases left in between. The CDR3 covers 16 residues.

The chain carries TRBV6-5 and TRBJ1-6, with D possibly matching TRBD1 (5 bases). The CDR3 runs 14 residues. Germline loops: CDR1 MNHEY, CDR2 SVGAGI. The germline V and J ends were trimmed by 6 bases and 11 bases, with 17 bases remaining between them. The CDR3 DNA reads TGTGCCAGCAGAACAGGTATTCCAGGCCCACCCCTCCACTTT. Translated, it gives CASRTGIPGPPLHF.

The rearrangement links TRBV10-3 to TRBJ1-1, with D hard to call. Germline assignment: CDR1 ENHRY and CDR2 SYGVKD. CDR3 size: 15 residues. Trimming took off 0 bases at V and 10 bases at J, with 18 bases between the two ends. The CDR3, as DNA: TGTGCCATCAGTGAGTCGGTCTCCAATACCCGAGGAGCTTTCTTT. The encoded protein is CAISESVSNTRGAFF.

With regard to this clone: Additional DNA sequences in this sample encode the identical CDR3. The V and J genes are TRBV20-1 and TRBJ2-1; D is unclear. The CDR3 is made up of 11 amino acids. V shed 5 bases and J shed 4 bases, with 6 bases lying between them. The germline gives CDR1 DFQATT, CDR2 SNEGSKA (reference sequence). The CDR3 nucleotides are TGCAGTGCTCGCGATTACAATGAGCAGTTCTTC. Translation gives CSARDYNEQFF.

The DNA for the CDR3 is TGTGCCAGTAGTGACGACGGAAGGACTAACTATGGCTACACCTTC. This gives the protein CASSDDGRTNYGYTF. This sequence joins TRBV19 and TRBJ1-2; D ambiguous. The ends were cut back, 5 bases at V and 0 bases at J, with 13 bases in the middle. CDR1 is LNHDA, CDR2 SQIVND, per germline (reference sequence). This CDR3 has 15 residues.

The chain carries TRBV21-1 and TRBJ1-4. TRBV21-1 is a pseudogene locus. This CDR3 is 11 amino acids long. CDR3 protein: CASSSKGRLFF. The CDR3, as DNA: TGTGCCAGCAGCTCGAAGGGTAGACTGTTTTTT.

This chain uses TRBV14 with TRBJ1-6; D is unresolved. Trimming pared 1 base from V and 9 bases from J, leaving 10 bases between. The CDR3 runs 14 residues. Germline V gene lookup returns CDR1 SGHDN and CDR2 FVKESK. The CDR3 here is CASSQGRGVSPLHF. CDR3 DNA sequence: TGTGCCAGCAGCCAAGGACGTGGGGTTTCACCCCTCCACTTT.

The rearrangement joins TRBV6-1 to TRBJ2-2; TRBD1 is a possible D gene (6 bases). This CDR3 spans 16 amino acids. V was shortened by 5 bases and J by 2 bases, with 15 bases between the two germline ends. Germline V gene lookup returns CDR1 MNHNS and CDR2 SASEGT. The CDR3 spells CASSKGTLLNTGELFF. The DNA of the CDR3 is TGTGCCAGCAGTAAAGGGACACTTTTAAACACCGGGGAGCTGTTTTTT.

This sequence joins TRBV5-1 and TRBJ2-1, with D unresolved. V was trimmed by 2 bases and J by 10 bases, leaving 13 bases between them. In germline, CDR1 is SGHRS, CDR2 YFSETQ. The CDR3 consists of 13 residues. The CDR3 region is CASSFWAGSEQFF. In DNA form, the CDR3 reads TGCGCCAGCAGCTTTTGGGCAGGTTCGGAGCAGTTCTTC.